This T cell receptor beta chain is drawn from a study of cytomegalovirus exposure and HLA in healthy donors. PCR primers comprised 60 Vbeta and 13 Jbeta primers. The protocol was immunoSEQ multiplex PCR, while the TCRdb copy is restricted to in-frame clones and leaves out a portion. The profile shows about 120,000 clones, more than 70% of them singletons. V was cut by 3 bases and J by 0 bases, with 5 bases left in between. Germline V gene data show CDR1 as MNHNS and CDR2 as SASEGT. The CDR3 consists of 13 residues. About this clone: Its antigen is still unknown.

Notes on the study in general: Analyses of presence/absence relied on an assumption of roughly uniform sequencing depth across donors.

This TCR was recovered from a woman aged 45-60 years in good health and CMV-seropositive. The sample consisted of PBMCs. The chain carries TRBV6-1 and TRBJ1-1; D remains ambiguous. In nucleotides, the CDR3 is TGTGCCAGCAGTGATCATTTGAACACTGAAGCTTTCTTT. This sequence encodes CASSDHLNTEAFF.